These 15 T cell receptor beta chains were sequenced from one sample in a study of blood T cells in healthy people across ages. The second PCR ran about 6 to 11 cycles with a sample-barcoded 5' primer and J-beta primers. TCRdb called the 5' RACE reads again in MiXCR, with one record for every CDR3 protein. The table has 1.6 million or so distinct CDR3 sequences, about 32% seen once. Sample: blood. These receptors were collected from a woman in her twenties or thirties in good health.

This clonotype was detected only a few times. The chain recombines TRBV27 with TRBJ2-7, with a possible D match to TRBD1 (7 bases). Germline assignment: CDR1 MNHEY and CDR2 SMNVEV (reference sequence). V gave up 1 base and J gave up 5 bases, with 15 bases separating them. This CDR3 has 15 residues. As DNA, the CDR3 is TGTGCCAGCAGTTTATGGAGGGGGCTTATCCACGAGCAGTACTTC. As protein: CASSLWRGLIHEQYF.

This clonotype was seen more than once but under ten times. In DNA, the CDR3 is TGCGCCAGCAGCGGGGGACATGGAAATTCACCCCTCCACTTT. Its translation: CASSGGHGNSPLHF. The gene calls are TRBV5-1 and TRBJ1-6, with D perhaps matching TRBD1 (6 bases). This CDR3 comprises 14 residues. The germline V and J ends were trimmed by 4 bases and 7 bases, with 12 bases remaining between them. Germline V gene sequence: CDR1 SGHRS, CDR2 YFSETQ.

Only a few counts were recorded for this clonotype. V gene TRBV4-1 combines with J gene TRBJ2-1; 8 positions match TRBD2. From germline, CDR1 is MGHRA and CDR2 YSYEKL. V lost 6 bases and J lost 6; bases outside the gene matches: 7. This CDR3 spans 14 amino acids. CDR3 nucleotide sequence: TGCGCCAGCAGAGGGACTAGAGGTTCCAATGAGCAGTTCTTC. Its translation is CASRGTRGSNEQFF.

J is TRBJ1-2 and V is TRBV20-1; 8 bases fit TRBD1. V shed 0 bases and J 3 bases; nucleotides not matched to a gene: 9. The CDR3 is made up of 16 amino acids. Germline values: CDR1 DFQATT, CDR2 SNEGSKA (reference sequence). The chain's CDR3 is CSARDSGGGSYYGYTF. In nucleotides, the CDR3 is TGCAGTGCTAGAGACTCAGGGGGCGGTTCATACTATGGCTACACCTTC.

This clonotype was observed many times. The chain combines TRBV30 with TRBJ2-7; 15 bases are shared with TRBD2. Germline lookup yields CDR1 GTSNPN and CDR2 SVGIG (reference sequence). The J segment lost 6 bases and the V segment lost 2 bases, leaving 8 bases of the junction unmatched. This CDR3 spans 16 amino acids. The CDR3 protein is CAWSPGTSGRRSEQYF. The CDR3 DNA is TGTGCCTGGAGTCCCGGGACTAGCGGGAGGCGGTCCGAGCAGTACTTC.

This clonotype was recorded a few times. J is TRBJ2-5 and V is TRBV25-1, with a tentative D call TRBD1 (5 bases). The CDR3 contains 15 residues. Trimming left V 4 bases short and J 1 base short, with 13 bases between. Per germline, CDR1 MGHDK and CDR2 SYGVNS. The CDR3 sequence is CASSGNLDIQETQYF. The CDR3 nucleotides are TGTGCCAGCAGTGGTAACCTGGACATCCAAGAGACCCAGTACTTC.

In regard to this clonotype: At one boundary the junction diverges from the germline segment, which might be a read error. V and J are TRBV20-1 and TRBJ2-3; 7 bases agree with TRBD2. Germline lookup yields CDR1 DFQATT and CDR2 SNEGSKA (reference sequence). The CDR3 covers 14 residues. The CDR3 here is CGATSGDSTDTQYF. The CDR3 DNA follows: TGCGGTGCTACGAGCGGGGATAGCACAGATACGCAGTATTTT.

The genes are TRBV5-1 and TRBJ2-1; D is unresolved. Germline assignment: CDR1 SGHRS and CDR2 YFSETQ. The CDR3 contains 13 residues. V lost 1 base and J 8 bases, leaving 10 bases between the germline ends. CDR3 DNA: TGCGCCAGCAGCTTGAACCCTCCGCATGAGCAGTTCTTC. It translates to CASSLNPPHEQFF.

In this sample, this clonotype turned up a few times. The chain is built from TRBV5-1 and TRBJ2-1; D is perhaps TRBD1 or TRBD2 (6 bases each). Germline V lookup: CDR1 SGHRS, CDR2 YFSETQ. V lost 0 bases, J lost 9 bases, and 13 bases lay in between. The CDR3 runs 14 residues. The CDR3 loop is CASSLGGTKGEQFF. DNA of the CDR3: TGCGCCAGCAGCTTGGGCGGGACAAAGGGTGAGCAGTTCTTC.

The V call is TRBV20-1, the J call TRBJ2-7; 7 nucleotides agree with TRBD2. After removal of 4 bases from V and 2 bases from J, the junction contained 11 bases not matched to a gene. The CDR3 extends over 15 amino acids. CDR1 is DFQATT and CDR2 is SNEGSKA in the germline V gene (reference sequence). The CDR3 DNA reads TGCAGTGCTATCTGGAGCGGGACCTCCCCCTACGAGCAGTACTTC. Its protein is CSAIWSGTSPYEQYF.

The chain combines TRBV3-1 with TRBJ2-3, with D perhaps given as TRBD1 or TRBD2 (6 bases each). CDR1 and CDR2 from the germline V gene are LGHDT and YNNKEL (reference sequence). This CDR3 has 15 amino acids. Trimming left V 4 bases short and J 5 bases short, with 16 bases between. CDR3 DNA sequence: TGTGCCAGCAGCCTTCGAGGGGGGCAACTAGATACGCAGTATTTT. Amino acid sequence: CASSLRGGQLDTQYF.

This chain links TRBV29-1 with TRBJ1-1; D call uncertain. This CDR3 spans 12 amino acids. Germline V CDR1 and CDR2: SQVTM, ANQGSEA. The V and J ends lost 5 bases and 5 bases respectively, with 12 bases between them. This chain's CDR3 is CSVTDLRTEAFF. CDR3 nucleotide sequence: TGCAGCGTTACAGATTTAAGAACTGAAGCTTTCTTT.

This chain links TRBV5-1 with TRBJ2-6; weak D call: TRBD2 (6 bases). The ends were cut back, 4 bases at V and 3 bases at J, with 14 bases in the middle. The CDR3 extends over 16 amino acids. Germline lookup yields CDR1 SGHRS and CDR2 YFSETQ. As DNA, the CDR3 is TGCGCCAGCAGCCCGGAGGGAGAGGGTGGGGCCAACGTCCTGACTTTC. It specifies CASSPEGEGGANVLTF.

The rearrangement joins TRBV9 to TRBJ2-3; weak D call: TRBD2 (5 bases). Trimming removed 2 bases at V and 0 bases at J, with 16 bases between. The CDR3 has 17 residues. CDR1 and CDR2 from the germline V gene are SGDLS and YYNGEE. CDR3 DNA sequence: TGTGCCAGCAGCGTCCTAGCTAGTATGGGTAGCACAGATACGCAGTATTTT. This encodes CASSVLASMGSTDTQYF.

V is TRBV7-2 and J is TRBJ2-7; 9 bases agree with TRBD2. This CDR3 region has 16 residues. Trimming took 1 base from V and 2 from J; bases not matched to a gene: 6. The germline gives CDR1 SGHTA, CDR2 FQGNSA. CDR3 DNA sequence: TGTGCCAGCAGCTTAGAATCTAGCGGGGCCGCCTACGAGCAGTACTTC. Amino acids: CASSLESSGAAYEQYF.